The clone carrying this T cell receptor beta chain appeared many times. These data come from a study of molecular identifiers for immune sequencing clone quantification. This CDR3 is 15 amino acids long. Per germline, CDR1 SGHTA and CDR2 FQGNSA. V lost 3 bases and J lost 0; bases outside the gene matches: 3. MiXCR, run by TCRdb on the PCR reads, gives a single entry per CDR3 protein. Among 85,000 to 90,000 distinct CDR3 sequences listed, over 15% were seen once. This chain joins TRBV7-2 and TRBJ2-7, with 9 bases matching TRBD1. The clonotype comes from a human donor in good health. Some libraries in this study had Jurkat cell RNA spiked in. The sample taken for sequencing was naive CD8+ T cells from blood, with Jurkat cell RNA spiked in. The subset: FACS-sorted CD8+CD4-CCR7+CD45RA+ naive T cells. DNA of the CDR3: TGTGCCAGCAGCTTGGGACAGGGTCTCTCCTACGAGCAGTACTTC. Its protein product is CASSLGQGLSYEQYF.